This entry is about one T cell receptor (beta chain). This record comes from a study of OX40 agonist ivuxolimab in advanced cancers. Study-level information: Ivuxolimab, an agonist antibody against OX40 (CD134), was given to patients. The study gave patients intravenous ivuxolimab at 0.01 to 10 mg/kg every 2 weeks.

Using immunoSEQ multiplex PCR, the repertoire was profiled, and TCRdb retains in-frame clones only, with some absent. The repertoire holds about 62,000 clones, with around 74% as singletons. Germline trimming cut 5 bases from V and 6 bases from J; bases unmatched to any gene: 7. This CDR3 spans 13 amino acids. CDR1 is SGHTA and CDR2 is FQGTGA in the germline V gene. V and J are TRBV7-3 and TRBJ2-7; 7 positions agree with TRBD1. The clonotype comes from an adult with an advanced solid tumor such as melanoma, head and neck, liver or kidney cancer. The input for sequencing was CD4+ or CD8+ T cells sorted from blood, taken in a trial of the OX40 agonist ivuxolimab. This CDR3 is CASSAGGQREQYF. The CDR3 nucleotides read TGTGCCAGCAGCGCAGGGGGACAACGCGAGCAGTACTTC.